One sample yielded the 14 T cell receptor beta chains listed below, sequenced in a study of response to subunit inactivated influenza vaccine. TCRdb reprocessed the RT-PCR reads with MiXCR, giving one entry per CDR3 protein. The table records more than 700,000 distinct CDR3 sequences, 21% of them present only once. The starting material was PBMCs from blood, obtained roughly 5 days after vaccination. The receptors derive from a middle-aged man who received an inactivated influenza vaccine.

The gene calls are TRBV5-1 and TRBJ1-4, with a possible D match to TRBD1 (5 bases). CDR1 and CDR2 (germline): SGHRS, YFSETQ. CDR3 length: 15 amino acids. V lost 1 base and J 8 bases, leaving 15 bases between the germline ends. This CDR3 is CASSLFAAGTEKLFF. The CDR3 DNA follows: TGCGCCAGCAGCTTGTTCGCGGCAGGGACGGAAAAACTGTTTTTT.

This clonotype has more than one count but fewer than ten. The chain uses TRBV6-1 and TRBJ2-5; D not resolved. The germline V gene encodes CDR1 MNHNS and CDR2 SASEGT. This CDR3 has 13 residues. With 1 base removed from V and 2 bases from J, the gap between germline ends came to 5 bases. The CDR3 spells CASSEVGQETQYF. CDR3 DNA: TGTGCCAGCAGTGAAGTAGGTCAAGAGACCCAGTACTTC.

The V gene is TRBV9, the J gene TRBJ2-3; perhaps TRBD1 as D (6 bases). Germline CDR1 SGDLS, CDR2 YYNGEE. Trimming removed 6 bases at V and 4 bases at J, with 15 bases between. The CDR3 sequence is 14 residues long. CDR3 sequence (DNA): TGTGCCAGCAACCAACTGGGGGCGGCAGATACGCAGTATTTT. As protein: CASNQLGAADTQYF.

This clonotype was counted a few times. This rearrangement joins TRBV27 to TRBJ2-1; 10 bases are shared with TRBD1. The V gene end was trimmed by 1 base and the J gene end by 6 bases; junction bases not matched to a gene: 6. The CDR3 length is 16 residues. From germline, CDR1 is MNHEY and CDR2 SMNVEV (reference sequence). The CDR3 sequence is CASSLLGQGSGNEQFF. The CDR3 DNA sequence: TGTGCCAGCAGTTTATTGGGACAGGGGAGTGGCAATGAGCAGTTCTTC.

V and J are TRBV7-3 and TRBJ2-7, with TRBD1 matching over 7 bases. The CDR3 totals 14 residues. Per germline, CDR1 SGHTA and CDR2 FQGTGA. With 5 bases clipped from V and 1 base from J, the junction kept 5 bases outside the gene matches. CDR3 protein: CASSKDRFSYEQYF. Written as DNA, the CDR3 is TGTGCCAGCAGCAAGGACAGGTTTTCCTACGAGCAGTACTTC.

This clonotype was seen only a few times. For the CDR3, the DNA is TGTGCCAGCAGCTCTTCCACCCTGGAGACCCAGTACTTC. Protein: CASSSSTLETQYF. The chain is built from TRBV7-2 and TRBJ2-5, with D hard to call. Germline V gene data show CDR1 as SGHTA and CDR2 as FQGNSA. V was cut by 4 bases and J by 5 bases, with 11 bases left in between. This CDR3 has 13 amino acids.

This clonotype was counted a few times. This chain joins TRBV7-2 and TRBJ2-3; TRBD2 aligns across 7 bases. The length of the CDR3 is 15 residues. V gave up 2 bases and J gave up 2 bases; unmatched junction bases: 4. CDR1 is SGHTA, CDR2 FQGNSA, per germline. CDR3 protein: CASSLILANTDTQYF. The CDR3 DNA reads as TGTGCCAGCAGCTTAATACTAGCGAACACAGATACGCAGTATTTT. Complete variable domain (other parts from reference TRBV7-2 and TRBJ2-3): GAGVSQSPSNKVTEKGKDVELRCDPISGHTALYWYRQSLGQGLEFLIYFQGNSAPDKSGLPSDRFSAERTGGSVSTLTIQRTQQEDSAVYLCASSLILANTDTQYFGPGTRLTVL.

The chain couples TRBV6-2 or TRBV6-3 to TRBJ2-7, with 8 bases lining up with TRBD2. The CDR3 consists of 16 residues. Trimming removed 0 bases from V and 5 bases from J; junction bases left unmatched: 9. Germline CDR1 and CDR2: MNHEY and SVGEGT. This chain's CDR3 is CASSYSILTSADEQYF. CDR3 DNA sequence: TGTGCCAGCAGTTACTCGATTTTGACTAGCGCGGACGAGCAGTACTTC.

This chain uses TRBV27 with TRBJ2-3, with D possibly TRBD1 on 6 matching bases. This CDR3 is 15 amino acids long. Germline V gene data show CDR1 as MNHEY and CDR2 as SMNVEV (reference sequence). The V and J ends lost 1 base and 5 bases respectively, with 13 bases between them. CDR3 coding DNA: TGTGCCAGCAGTTTATGTTGGGGGCCAGTAGATACGCAGTATTTT. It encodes CASSLCWGPVDTQYF.

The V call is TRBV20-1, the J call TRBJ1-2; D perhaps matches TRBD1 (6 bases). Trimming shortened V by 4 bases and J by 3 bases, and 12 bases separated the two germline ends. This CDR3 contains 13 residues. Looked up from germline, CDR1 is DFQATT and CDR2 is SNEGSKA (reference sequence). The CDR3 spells CSATRTADYGYTF. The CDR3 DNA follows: TGCAGTGCTACCCGGACAGCCGACTATGGCTACACCTTC.

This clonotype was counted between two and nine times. The CDR3 nucleotides are TGTGCCAGCAGCCAAGGGACACGAGTTAGCACAGATACGCAGTATTTT. This encodes CASSQGTRVSTDTQYF. The chain joins TRBV3-1 to TRBJ2-3; D might be TRBD1 (5 bases). From germline, CDR1 is LGHDT and CDR2 YNNKEL (reference sequence). V gave up 1 base and J gave up 0 bases, with 11 bases separating them. This CDR3 is built from 16 residues.

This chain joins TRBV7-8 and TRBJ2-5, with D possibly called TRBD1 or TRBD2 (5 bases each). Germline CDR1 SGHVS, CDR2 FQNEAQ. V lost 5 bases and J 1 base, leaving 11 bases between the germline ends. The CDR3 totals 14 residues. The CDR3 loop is CASSRSGTQETQYF. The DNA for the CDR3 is TGTGCCAGCAGCCGATCCGGGACCCAAGAGACCCAGTACTTC.

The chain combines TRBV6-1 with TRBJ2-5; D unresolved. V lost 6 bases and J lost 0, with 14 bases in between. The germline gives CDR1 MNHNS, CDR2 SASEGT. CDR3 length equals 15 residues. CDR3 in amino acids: CASRRKTAYQETQYF. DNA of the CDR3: TGTGCCAGCAGAAGAAAAACAGCTTACCAAGAGACCCAGTACTTC.

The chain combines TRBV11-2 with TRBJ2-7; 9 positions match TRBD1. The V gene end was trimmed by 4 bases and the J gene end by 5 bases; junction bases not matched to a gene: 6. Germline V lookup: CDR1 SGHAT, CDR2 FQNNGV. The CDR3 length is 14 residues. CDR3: CASSSLQGANEQYF. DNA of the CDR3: TGTGCCAGCAGCTCCTTACAGGGGGCCAACGAGCAGTACTTC. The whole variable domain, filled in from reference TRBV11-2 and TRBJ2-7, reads EAGVAQSPRYKIIEKRQSVAFWCNPISGHATLYWYQQILGQGPKLLIQFQNNGVVDDSQLPKDRFSAERLKGVDSTLKIQPAKLEDSAVYLCASSSLQGANEQYFGPGTRLTVT.